The entry below gives a single T cell receptor beta chain sequence along with its context. The sample comes from a study of shared clonotypes between healthy human individuals. The study separated CD4+ cells into CD45RA+ naive and CD45RA-negative memory subsets. Germline lookup yields CDR1 SGHTA and CDR2 FQGNSA. Trimming took 1 base from V and 1 from J, leaving 10 bases between them. CDR3 length: 15 residues. The data were produced by immunoSEQ multiplex PCR, yet TCRdb's version contains in-frame clones alone and is incomplete. The sample lists about 600,000 clones, around 97% occurring once. The TCR sequence derives from a woman in her 30s in good health. Sequencing was done on a sample of naive CD4+ T cells sorted from blood. Subset denoted: CD45RA+ positively selected. J is TRBJ1-2 and V is TRBV7-2; no reliable D call. The CDR3 sequence is CASSLGSDFNYGYTF. For the CDR3, the DNA is TGTGCCAGCAGCTTAGGATCCGACTTTAACTATGGCTACACCTTC.